The 26 T cell receptor beta chains in this list originate from one sample, sequenced in a study of T cells after posttransplantation cyclophosphamide. Sequencing used immunoSEQ multiplex PCR; TCRdb keeps in-frame clones, though not all of them. This sample yields 10,000 to 12,000 clones, of which 85% to 95% are seen a single time; 0.3% belongs to the top ten. Sample: naive CD8+ T cells sorted from PBMCs. The receptors shown here come from a man aged 25-40 years in good health and a related stem cell transplant donor.

The V call is TRBV6-5, the J call TRBJ2-1; D may be TRBD2 (5 bases). The CDR3 is 13 amino acids. V lost 4 bases and J lost 7, with 11 bases in between. CDR1 is MNHEY, CDR2 SVGAGI, per germline. CDR3 sequence reads: CASSLGRVNEQFF. In DNA, the CDR3 is TGTGCCAGCAGTTTAGGGCGGGTTAATGAGCAGTTCTTC.

The rearrangement joins TRBV21-1 to TRBJ2-7; TRBD1 was called by the table and not checked on the DNA. TRBV21-1 is tagged as a pseudogene. The CDR3 totals 16 residues. The CDR3 loop reads CASSRATGAFSYEQYF. The DNA for the CDR3 is TGTGCCAGCAGCAGGGCCACAGGGGCCTTCTCCTACGAGCAGTACTTC.

This chain joins TRBV7-9 and TRBJ1-2, with 7 bases aligning to TRBD1. With V trimmed by 1 base and J by 4 bases, 6 bases remained unmatched. The CDR3 has 15 amino acids. Germline assignment: CDR1 SEHNR and CDR2 FQNEAQ (reference sequence). The CDR3 loop reads CASSLVGGAVYGYTF. The CDR3 DNA follows: TGTGCCAGCAGCTTAGTAGGGGGCGCGGTCTATGGCTACACCTTC.

To note about this clone: A junction end diverges from the germline sequence, so it may reflect a read error. The chain links TRBV7-3 to TRBJ1-3; D uncertain. The germline CDR1 and CDR2 sequences are SGHTA and FQGTGA. The CDR3 has 13 residues. CDR3 sequence reads: CASSLISGDTIYF. The CDR3 DNA reads TGTGCCAGCAGCTTAATTTCTGGAGACACCATATATTTT. Full variable domain (missing parts from reference TRBV7-3 and TRBJ1-3): GAGVSQTPSNKVTEKGKYVELRCDPISGHTALYWYRQSLGQGPEFLIYFQGTGAADDSGLPNDRFFAVRPEGSVSTLKIQRTERGDSAVYLCASSLISGDTIYFGEGSWLTVV.

The V call is TRBV27, the J call TRBJ2-5, with 7 bases lining up with TRBD1. The J call is doubtful: the DNA matches TRBJ2-7 better. This CDR3 is built from 14 residues. Germline CDR1 is MNHEY and CDR2 is SMNVEV (reference sequence). In DNA form, the CDR3 reads TGTGCCAGTCTTGGATTGGGACAGCCCTACGAGCAGTACTTC. It yields the protein CASLGLGQPYEQYF.

In this sample, this clone turned up a few times. This chain joins TRBV5-1 and TRBJ1-6; 11 positions match TRBD1. This CDR3 region has 14 residues. With V trimmed by 2 bases and J by 9 bases, 1 base remained unmatched. Germline lookup yields CDR1 SGHRS and CDR2 YFSETQ. In nucleotides, the CDR3 is TGCGCCAGCAGCTTCGGACAGGGGGCTTCACCCCTCCACTTT. Protein: CASSFGQGASPLHF.

The chain has TRBV18 and TRBJ1-1, with D possibly being TRBD1 (5 bases). Per the germline V gene, CDR1 is KGHSH and CDR2 is LQKENI. The CDR3 is 14 residues long. V was trimmed by 3 bases and J by 3 bases, leaving 11 bases between them. In nucleotides, the CDR3 is TGTGCCAGCTCACCGCCCGACAGATACACTGAAGCTTTCTTT. Translating gives CASSPPDRYTEAFF.

CDR3 in amino acids: CASGSVSDRTPYEQYF. In DNA, the CDR3 is TGTGCCAGCGGGTCAGTTTCGGACAGAACCCCTTACGAGCAGTACTTC. The chain links TRBV2 to TRBJ2-7, with TRBD1 as a possible D gene (6 bases). The CDR3 sequence is 16 residues long. The germline V gene encodes CDR1 SNHLY and CDR2 FYNNEI. V dropped 8 bases and J dropped 4 bases, with 24 bases sitting between them. The full variable domain, completed using reference TRBV2 and TRBJ2-7, is EPEVTQTPSHQVTQMGQEVILRCVPISNHLYFYWYRQILGQKVEFLVSFYNNEISEKSEIFDDQFSVERPDGSNFTLKIRSTKLEDSAMYFCASGSVSDRTPYEQYFGPGTRLTVT.

The V gene is TRBV2, the J gene TRBJ1-1; 7 bases align to TRBD1. V gave up 5 bases and J gave up 0 bases; unmatched junction bases: 3. CDR1 and CDR2 from the germline V gene are SNHLY and FYNNEI. This CDR3 contains 14 residues. The CDR3 DNA reads TGTGCCAGCAGTTGGGACAGCATGAACACTGAAGCTTTCTTT. Its protein product is CASSWDSMNTEAFF.

Only a few counts were recorded for this clone. The V gene is TRBV10-3, the J gene TRBJ1-3; D not resolved. This CDR3 has 14 amino acids. Trimming removed 11 bases from V and 2 bases from J, with 16 bases in between. The germline V gene encodes CDR1 ENHRY and CDR2 SYGVKD. Written as DNA, the CDR3 is TGTGCCGCTGAGGGAGGTAGAGCTGGAAACACCATATATTTT. This codes for CAAEGGRAGNTIYF.

This clone was observed a single time. The CDR3 region has the DNA TGTGCCAGCAGCTACTTAGATTCAGGGGGGGATACGCAGTATTTT. As protein: CASSYLDSGGDTQYF. The chain carries TRBV7-6 and TRBJ2-3; D might be TRBD1 (7 bases). Looked up from germline, CDR1 is SGHVS and CDR2 is FNYEAQ. The V and J ends lost 4 bases and 6 bases respectively, with 17 bases between them. There are 15 residues in the CDR3.

The chain is built from TRBV6-5 and TRBJ2-2; weak D call: TRBD1 (6 bases). The CDR3 runs 14 residues. The V end lost 6 bases, the J end lost 4 bases, and 12 bases lay between the germline ends. CDR1 MNHEY and CDR2 SVGAGI come from the germline V gene. The CDR3 region has the DNA TGTGCCAGCAGCCCGGACAGTGGCACCGGGGAGCTGTTTTTT. This codes for CASSPDSGTGELFF.

A few counts support this clone. V gene TRBV6-1 combines with J gene TRBJ2-1; 9 nucleotides line up with TRBD1. V dropped 4 bases and J dropped 4; count of bases not matched to a gene: 2. The CDR3 loop spans 14 amino acids. The germline CDR1 and CDR2 sequences are MNHNS and SASEGT. Here the CDR3 reads CASSGGQGYNEQFF. CDR3 coding DNA: TGTGCCAGCAGTGGCGGACAGGGGTACAATGAGCAGTTCTTC.

CDR3: CASSVEGDGTANTGELFF. The CDR3 bases are TGTGCCAGCAGCGTAGAGGGTGATGGGACAGCGAACACCGGGGAGCTGTTTTTT. The chain recombines TRBV9 with TRBJ2-2; 7 bases match TRBD1. Germline V gene data show CDR1 as SGDLS and CDR2 as YYNGEE. Trimming at V came to 0 bases and at J to 0 bases, leaving 8 bases not matched to a gene. CDR3 length equals 18 residues.

The V gene is TRBV27, the J gene TRBJ2-7; TRBD1 agrees at 8 bases. Losses at the gene ends were 4 bases for V and 2 bases for J; bases not matched to a gene: 4. The CDR3 contains 14 residues. The germline V gene has CDR1 MNHEY and CDR2 SMNVEV (reference sequence). The CDR3 DNA follows: TGTGCCAGCAGTTCGGGACAGGAAACCTACGAGCAGTACTTC. It translates to CASSSGQETYEQYF.

The chain has TRBV4-2 and TRBJ2-3; 10 bases map to TRBD2. The CDR3 extends over 17 amino acids. The V gene end was trimmed by 1 base and the J gene end by 2 bases; junction bases not matched to a gene: 6. CDR1 is LGHNA and CDR2 is YNFKEQ in the germline V gene. The DNA of the CDR3 is TGTGCCAGCAGCCAAGCCCTAGCGGGGGAACTCACAGATACGCAGTATTTT. Translation gives CASSQALAGELTDTQYF.

This clone was seen once. The rearrangement joins TRBV23-1 to TRBJ1-5; a weak D match, TRBD1 (5 bases). TRBV23-1 is an ORF, and what it does is uncertain. This CDR3 comprises 16 residues. The ends were cut back, 0 bases at V and 5 bases at J, with 14 bases in the middle. In DNA form, the CDR3 reads TGCGCCAGCAGTCAATCTGACAGCCCTTATCATCAGCCCCAGCATTTT. It specifies CASSQSDSPYHQPQHF.

This chain uses TRBV7-2 with TRBJ1-2, with 8 bases that match TRBD1. Germline CDR1 reads SGHTA; CDR2 reads FQGNSA. CDR3 length equals 17 residues. V lost 10 bases, J lost 4 bases, and 20 bases stayed unmatched. CDR3 coding DNA: TGTGCCACCTTAACAACCAGTCCGGGACAGGCCTCCTATGGCTACACCTTC. Translation gives CATLTTSPGQASYGYTF.

The CDR3 DNA reads TGTGCCAGCTCACCACCCAGAGTGACAGGGGAGGAGACCCAGTACTTC. Translation gives CASSPPRVTGEETQYF. J is TRBJ2-5 and V is TRBV18, with TRBD1 matching 8 bases. J was trimmed by 5 bases and V by 0 bases; bases with no gene match: 8. CDR3 length equals 16 residues. Per the germline V gene, CDR1 is KGHSH and CDR2 is LQKENI.

The chain has TRBV4-2 and TRBJ2-1; 7 nucleotides align to TRBD1. Germline V lookup: CDR1 LGHNA, CDR2 YNFKEQ. The CDR3 length is 16 residues. V lost 1 base to trimming and J lost 9 bases; unmatched junction nucleotides: 12. The CDR3 sequence is CASSQATGPQRGEQFF. In nucleotides, the CDR3 is TGTGCCAGCAGCCAAGCGACAGGGCCTCAAAGGGGTGAGCAGTTCTTC.

The V call is TRBV6-5, the J call TRBJ2-1; maybe TRBD1 (6 bases). The germline V gene has CDR1 MNHEY and CDR2 SVGAGI. V dropped 6 bases and J dropped 0 bases, with 12 bases sitting between them. This CDR3 is built from 15 residues. CDR3 in DNA: TGTGCCAGCAGACCCTCGGACAGCTCCTACAATGAGCAGTTCTTC. Translated: CASRPSDSSYNEQFF.

The chain joins TRBV9 to TRBJ1-2; 9 bases fit TRBD1. With 4 bases clipped from V and 4 bases from J, the junction kept 8 bases outside the gene matches. This CDR3 region has 15 residues. Germline CDR1 SGDLS, CDR2 YYNGEE. In DNA form, the CDR3 reads TGTGCCAGCAGCCCCACCGGGACAGGGTCCTATGGCTACACCTTC. Its protein is CASSPTGTGSYGYTF.

This chain connects TRBV11-2 to TRBJ2-7; a weak D match, TRBD2 (6 bases). V was shortened by 6 bases and J by 2 bases, with 11 bases between the two germline ends. Germline CDR1 SGHAT, CDR2 FQNNGV. The CDR3 loop spans 13 amino acids. This CDR3 reads CASRGGKTYEQYF. Written as DNA, the CDR3 is TGTGCCAGCAGGGGAGGCAAGACCTACGAGCAGTACTTC.

In this sample, this clone turned up once. CDR3 in amino acids: CASSIPVGQSPNDEKLFF. The CDR3 DNA sequence: TGTGCCAGTAGTATACCCGTCGGACAGTCCCCTAATGATGAAAAACTGTTTTTT. The V call is TRBV19, the J call TRBJ1-4; D is possibly TRBD1 (6 bases). The CDR3 loop spans 18 amino acids. The ends were cut back, 2 bases at V and 6 bases at J, with 22 bases in the middle. Germline-derived CDR1 and CDR2 are LNHDA and SQIVND (reference sequence). Looking up the rest from reference TRBV19 and TRBJ1-4 gives the full variable domain: DGGITQSPKYLFRKEGQNVTLSCEQNLNHDAMYWYRQDPGQGLRLIYYSQIVNDFQKGDIAEGYSVSREKKESFPLTVTSAQKNPTAFYLCASSIPVGQSPNDEKLFFGSGTQLSVL.

The CDR3 DNA reads as TGTGCCAGCAGCTTAGAACCAAGGGGGCAGTACGAGCAGTACTTC. It yields the protein CASSLEPRGQYEQYF. The V call is TRBV7-2, the J call TRBJ2-7; 7 bases fit TRBD1. J gave up 4 bases and V 1 base, and 7 bases lay outside the gene matches. The germline V gene encodes CDR1 SGHTA and CDR2 FQGNSA. The CDR3 runs to 15 residues.

V and J are TRBV27 and TRBJ2-7; 8 bases align to TRBD2. CDR1 is MNHEY and CDR2 is SMNVEV in the germline V gene (reference sequence). The trim removed 5 bases at V and 6 bases at J, leaving 9 bases unmatched. This CDR3 has 14 residues. DNA of the CDR3: TGTGCCAGCAGTCTCGGGACTAGGGTCCTCGAGCAGTACTTC. Translating it yields CASSLGTRVLEQYF.